The rows below give T cell receptor beta chains drawn from one sample of a study of shared clonotypes between healthy human individuals. Generated by immunoSEQ multiplex PCR, the TCRdb table keeps only in-frame clones and is missing some. Of roughly 2.1 million clones in the sample, approximately 94% were seen once. The specimen was naive CD8+ T cells from PBMCs. The receptors shown here come from a man younger than 35 in good health. Some clones in this sample may be carry-over from other donors' samples. Each CDR3 is given without its conserved first and last residue. The size field is filled for only some rows; it gives once, few, many or a size class.

J | size | V | CDR3
TRBJ2-2 | - | TRBV28 | ASSWGLAGSTGELF
TRBJ2-5 | - | TRBV28 | ASSPSGGQY
TRBJ2-7 | - | TRBV2 | ASSEGVTLGPYEQY
TRBJ2-7 | - | TRBV2 | ASIRLAGLASYEQY
TRBJ2-1 | - | TRBV4-1 | ASSQNTLGVLEQF
TRBJ2-1 | once | TRBV27 | ASSLSEAVSYNEQF
TRBJ2-7 | - | TRBV7-9 | ASSFPGEEQY
TRBJ2-3 | - | TRBV14 | ASSHKRSSTDTQY
TRBJ2-2 | - | TRBV19 | ASSPLASGRDDVTGELF
TRBJ1-2 | once | TRBV9 | ASSAEPGRGDGYT
TRBJ2-2 | - | TRBV9 | ASSVGGGMNTGELF
TRBJ2-7 | once | TRBV5-5 | ASSLYREGPEQY
TRBJ2-7 | - | TRBV4-1 | ASSQAPSGFSYEQY
TRBJ1-2 | few | TRBV6-5 | ASRALDGLTGYT
TRBJ1-5 | - | TRBV6-5 | ASSYQTGAQH
TRBJ1-2 | - | TRBV27 | ASSSKQGNYGYT
TRBJ2-5 | - | TRBV11-2 | ASRNPDREGQY
TRBJ1-3 | - | TRBV5-1 | ASSPTAGTGNTIY
TRBJ2-2 | - | TRBV7-3 | ASSLAGVSTGELF
TRBJ2-7 | - | TRBV9 | ASSVSGGAGYEQY
TRBJ2-7 | once | TRBV30 | AWSGGTGSFYEQY
TRBJ1-3 | - | TRBV7-8 | ASTSSGNTIY
TRBJ1-5 | many | TRBV29-1 | SARGGLGQPQH
TRBJ1-4 | - | TRBV21-1 | ASSKIPGPNEKLF
TRBJ1-2 | - | TRBV6-5 | ASRDRGDRGYT
TRBJ2-7 | - | TRBV4-1 | ASSQRSSYEQY
TRBJ2-1 | - | TRBV4-1 | ASSQDPPTRGEF
TRBJ1-1 | once | TRBV4-1 | ASSQVRGATEAF
TRBJ2-1 | once | TRBV7-2 | ASSNLAGGGNEQF
TRBJ2-7 | few | TRBV5-1 | ASSLSVSYEQY
TRBJ2-1 | - | TRBV6-6 | ASSYLGSGWHEQF
TRBJ2-5 | - | TRBV5-1 | ASGENRVSKLGTQQETQY
TRBJ1-6 | - | TRBV15 | ATSRDRNFNSPLH
TRBJ1-2 | - | TRBV12-5 | ASGRPSTGGYGYT
TRBJ2-2 | - | TRBV11-2 | ASTQPQGFSGELF
TRBJ1-1 | - | TRBV15 | ATTPGWLNTEAF
TRBJ2-1 | - | TRBV12-5 | ASGLILGQVTYNEQF
TRBJ2-7 | once | TRBV4-3 | ASSQGRSRTLDEQY
TRBJ1-1 | few | TRBV29-1 | SSTGTGYVGTEAF
TRBJ2-1 | - | TRBV7-8 | ASSLTGLAYNEQF
TRBJ1-1 | few | TRBV7-9 | ASSRAENTEAF
TRBJ2-1 | - | TRBV27 | ASSLSGTAYNEQF
TRBJ2-7 | - | TRBV28 | ASSLDRSFSYEQY
TRBJ1-5 | once | TRBV5-5 | ASSFDRGNQPQH
TRBJ1-2 | - | TRBV11-2 | ASSFKGGPYT